The subject of this entry is one TCR beta chain. The antigen is undetermined. Documented treatment: AdE1-LMPpoly-expanded autologous EBV-specific T-cell therapy followed by anti-PD-1 nivolumab. V was trimmed by 0 bases and J by 0 bases, leaving 9 bases between them. The CDR3 contains 16 residues. Germline V gene data show CDR1 as MNHNY and CDR2 as SVGAGI (reference sequence). The data stem from a study of EBV T-cell therapy then PD-1 blockade in nasopharyngeal carcinoma. Sequencing was performed with immunoSEQ multiplex PCR; in TCRdb, only in-frame clones are kept and a portion is missing. The sample shows some 21,000 clones, about 87% of them seen only once.

Sequenced here: CD8+ T cells from blood, sampled around day 60 from a patient whose treatment included autologous EBV-specific T cells and nivolumab. The chain links TRBV6-6 to TRBJ2-4; D unclear. The sequence derives from a man in his forties or fifties with nasopharyngeal carcinoma. Written as DNA, the CDR3 is TGTGCCAGCAGTTACTCGACCGTCTTAGCCAAAAACATTCAGTACTTC. Its protein is CASSYSTVLAKNIQYF.